This TCR beta chain came from a study of cytomegalovirus exposure and HLA in healthy donors (TCRdb year 2017). Looking at the study overall: An earlier analysis of some 550 of the donors reported approximately 300 Gb of sequence data and around 110 million unique TCR beta sequences from around 200 million T cells. Among some 410 genotyped donors of the cohort, an average of roughly 240,000 unique TCR beta nucleotide sequences were sequenced per donor, roughly 20% of them non-productive. Of the 300 to 500 genotyped donors, less than 85% were placed in the genetic ancestry cluster associated with self-reported Caucasian donors. Class I and class II HLA loci were covered by the typing at four-digit resolution. The study profiled the T cell repertoires of hundreds of subjects by immunosequencing and related them to cytomegalovirus serostatus. The study was designed to test whether signatures of past pathogen exposure could be identified by cataloging public T cell receptors. In a later genetic analysis, genome-wide SNP genotypes for about three fifths of the roughly 670 donors were used, and that subset was treated as a discovery cohort. Typing coverage differed by locus: A, B, C, DRB1 and DQB1 were typed in about 620-630 donors, DQA1 in around 500, DPA1 in roughly 590, and DPB1 in about 450. Every repertoire in the discovery cohort had been generated on one and the same sequencing platform. Roughly 5 DR-DQ haplotypes were treated as single units for association and clustering because of strong linkage in the cohort. A later analysis re-examined previously published TCR beta repertoires from around 670 donors and added high-resolution HLA genotyping to investigate patterns of TCR occurrence. To decide whether each TCR beta V gene segment behaved as functional or pseudogenic, an earlier analysis of several hundred of the donors relied on high-throughput TCR beta sequencing. A separate validation cohort of roughly 130 different subjects was used in addition to the roughly 700-subject first cohort. Donor age, sex, ethnicity and CMV serostatus were compiled together with the repertoire data. Approximately 330 gigabases of sequencing data and 75 million to 85 million unique TCR sequences made up an early release that covered 500 to 650 HLA-typed donors. High-throughput TCR immunosequencing, statistical association of individual TCRs with disease status, and machine learning were combined to predict cytomegalovirus infection status. Rather than using new phenotypic data, the later analysis identified candidate immune exposures from TCR beta sequences and from how often those sequences occurred across donors. What the authors observed across the whole study: A further reported finding was that TCR beta sequences accurately predicted the HLA-A and HLA-B alleles for most subjects in the first cohort. According to a later analysis, TCR association rates differed among HLA loci, with DRB1 alleles showing the most associated TCRs and HLA-C alleles showing the fewest. The cohort was sequenced for TCR beta chains only, and without alpha or paired-chain data the features that could be detected were limited. The authors suggested that the approach could potentially be generalized to other disease states and immunological phenotypes. A later analysis associated 15,000 to 20,000 TCR beta sequences with specific HLA alleles at a false discovery rate of 0.05. The earlier analysis of a few hundred of the donors excluded some 15 rarely observed V segments, including chromosome 9 orphons, because counts were too low. A cluster of highly shared sequence variants was judged likely to be a technical artifact of the sequencing pipeline. Three of the identified cytomegalovirus-associated TCR beta chains were confirmed in vitro to be specific for cytomegalovirus antigens. Correlated functional status among segregating V segments might reflect linkage disequilibrium, but an unknown experimental factor could not be ruled out. Broadly in line with IMGT annotations, most TCR beta V segments showed up in productive rearrangements about 87% or about 30% of the time in an earlier analysis of 450 to 750 of the donors. Immune exposure information for the cohort was limited to CMV serostatus. A later analysis found that HLA-associated TCR beta chains were more clonally expanded and had lower generation probabilities than equally common non-associated chains. The study gave a list of more than 150 TCR beta chains associated with cytomegalovirus. The presence/absence analyses assumed that sequencing depth was roughly uniform across donors, and that assumption may not be true. Strong co-occurrence of HLA alleles, especially DR and DQ, made assigning TCR associations to individual alleles difficult. Across donors, most TCR sequences were observed very rarely, whereas some public TCRs were present in many individuals. In a later analysis, several top co-occurrence clusters were reported to appear linked to parvovirus B19, influenza, CMV and Epstein-Barr virus. Compared with the roughly 710-donor mean, donors in an Asian-associated ancestry cluster had fewer N-insertions in productive TCRs, according to a later genetic analysis. Because the 87-base-pair reads could not distinguish some IMGT-functional V segments, including TRBV6-2 and TRBV6-3, those segments were excluded. Because HLA typing was missing for some donors at each locus, association tests included only the typed subset. The classifier was reported to diagnose cytomegalovirus status with high specificity and sensitivity in both the original cohort and the validation cohort. A later genetic analysis associated a missense DCLRE1C variant with V-gene and J-gene trimming of TCR beta chains, and an independent cohort replicated the association. Most CMV-associated TCR beta chains appeared to be HLA-restricted in a later analysis, and the HLA associations seemed to be driven largely by CMV exposure.

The cohort consisted of some 670 healthy bone marrow donors. At the time of sampling, all cohort members were nominally healthy, though unrecorded immune exposures were likely present. The donor was CMV seronegative and was included in the group of over 300 seronegative cohort members. Each donor provided a peripheral blood sample, and peripheral blood mononuclear cells were used for TCR beta sequencing. Genomic DNA extraction from the blood cell samples was performed with the Qiagen DNeasy Blood Extraction Kit. This clone is a singleton in its sample. The target of this receptor is not known. No per-base quality is available; no much larger clone lies one base away. Library generation was performed with the immunoSEQ multiplex PCR assay. For the multiplex PCR, a mixture combining 60 forward primers for TCR Vbeta segments and 13 reverse primers for TCR Jbeta segments was used. The CDR3 region of rearranged TCR beta genes was amplified from genomic DNA by a multiplex PCR assay. The amplified TCR beta libraries were sequenced on the Illumina HiSeq System as 87-base-pair reads. The paper's processing steps were these. A later analysis counted approximately 76 million unique TCR beta chains across the 650 to 700 repertoires, and around 12 million of these chains were shared by at least two donors. To remove PCR and sequencing errors, raw reads were error-corrected and collapsed into unique sequences using a nearest-neighbor algorithm that merged closely related sequences. To assign V, D and J gene segments, CDR3 sequences were aligned to IMGT reference sequences. For a sequence to be retained, at least a six-nucleotide match to both a V gene segment and a J gene segment was required. Rearrangements were classified as productive when the CDR3 lacked stop codons and remained in frame with V and J, and all other rearrangements were classified as non-productive. CDR3 was defined by IMGT convention, running from the second conserved V-encoded cysteine to the conserved J-encoded phenylalanine. The earlier analysis of 587 of the donors excluded any sequence lacking an unambiguous match to a single V gene segment. In an earlier analysis of around 590 of the donors, a V segment was called functional when productive rearrangements were above 56.7%, and segregating when the standard deviation between donors exceeded 5%. A statistical classification framework was built to diagnose cytomegalovirus status from the catalog of TCR beta chain sequences. V and J gene assignment, in a later analysis, came from comparing TCR nucleotide sequences with IMGT/GENE-DB human TR gene sequences. Using the TCRdist pipeline, a later analysis assigned CDR3 sequences along with most-parsimonious VDJ recombination scenarios. In a later analysis, every TCR beta chain was defined by the combination of its CDR3 amino acid sequence and its V-gene family, and reads without a unique V-gene family were dropped. To address suspected cross-contamination and a sequencing artifact, a later analysis removed under 600 highly shared, low-generation-probability nucleotide sequences. A later analysis calculated a clonal expansion index for each public chain from normalized within-repertoire ranks of inferred template counts. In a later analysis, generation probabilities were computed with a VDJ recombination model fitted to out-of-frame rearrangements, and the resulting probabilities were checked against IGoR. In a later analysis, hypergeometric tests were used to score TCR-TCR, TCR-HLA and TCR-CMV co-occurrence, with a repertoire-size bias correction applied to TCR pairs. To estimate false discovery rates, a later analysis permuted the HLA or CMV assignments 20 times. A later analysis grouped co-occurring TCRs with DBSCAN, adding TCRdist sequence similarity when clustering within HLA-allele-positive subsets. Repertoires with fewer than 30,000 or more than 120,000 public chains were left out of co-occurrence clustering, as were five repertoires with anomalous nucleotide sharing. Not all clones reach the TCRdb copy of this immuneACCESS table, which keeps in-frame sequences only. Checked studies attribute under half of the gap to unresolved V genes and leave the rest unexplained. Clonal size and the V and J genes are those of that table, whereas D and trimming came from the DNA. Within this sample are about 200,000 clones, with 82% of them counted one time only. Clones ranked in the top ten supply 0.08% to 0.1% of the sample.

Taken from the germline V gene, the CDR1 and CDR2 loops are MNHEY and SVGAGI. V and J are truncated by 10 bases and 5 bases respectively, leaving an intervening sequence of 8 bases. The CDR3, cysteine through phenylalanine, is 10 amino acids long. Only the CDR3 part of the read is kept: 30 bases, read in frame from the first base. Input material: PBMCs. This TCR was recovered from a boy aged 2 to 9 in good health and CMV-seronegative. The V gene is TRBV6-5 and the J gene is TRBJ2-5; the D gene cannot be named for sure. The sequence in DNA is TGTGCCACTAAACTGGAGACCCAGTACTTC. This is translated as CATKLETQYF.